This T cell receptor (beta chain) emerged from a study of cytomegalovirus exposure and HLA in healthy donors (dated by TCRdb to between 2016 and 2019). General notes on the study: An earlier analysis of some 500 of the donors reported roughly 270 Gb of sequence data and 117 million unique TCR beta sequences from about 200 million T cells. An early release that covered around 590 HLA-typed donors contained approximately 300 gigabases of sequencing data and tens of millions of unique TCR sequences. The genetic ancestry cluster associated with self-reported Caucasian donors included about four fifths of the roughly 390 genotyped donors. The aim of the study was to test whether cataloging public T cell receptors could identify signatures of past pathogen exposure. Using immunosequencing, the study profiled T cell repertoires from around 680 subjects and related those repertoires to cytomegalovirus serostatus. Along with the roughly 700-subject first cohort, a separate validation cohort of over a hundred different subjects was used. To predict cytomegalovirus infection status, the study combined high-throughput TCR immunosequencing, statistical association of individual TCRs with disease status, and machine learning. A later analysis re-analyzed previously published TCR beta repertoires from 650 to 800 donors and added high-resolution HLA genotyping to study TCR occurrence patterns. Rather than using new phenotypic data, the later analysis identified candidate immune exposures from TCR beta sequences and from how often those sequences occurred across donors. To decide whether each TCR beta V gene segment behaved as functional or pseudogenic, an earlier analysis of some 580 of the donors relied on high-throughput TCR beta sequencing. Donor age, sex, ethnicity and CMV serostatus were compiled alongside the repertoire data. A later genetic analysis took genome-wide SNP genotypes for about 55% of the 666 donors and used that subset as a discovery cohort. All discovery cohort repertoires had been generated using a single sequencing platform. Class I and class II HLA loci were covered by the typing at four-digit resolution. Typing coverage differed by locus: A, B, C, DRB1 and DQB1 were typed in about 629-640 donors, DQA1 in about 500, DPA1 in roughly 590, and DPB1 in 450 to 480. Roughly five DR-DQ haplotypes were handled as single units for association and clustering because linkage in the cohort was strong. On average, roughly 250,000 unique TCR beta nucleotide sequences were sequenced per donor among a few hundred genotyped donors of the cohort, with 15% to 20% of those sequences being non-productive. Results the study describes overall, beyond this receptor: In vitro tests confirmed that a few of the cytomegalovirus-associated TCR beta chains recognize cytomegalovirus antigens. At a false discovery rate of 0.05, a later analysis linked roughly 17,000 TCR beta sequences to specific HLA alleles. Because HLA typing was missing for some donors at each locus, association tests included only the typed subset. In the study, around 160 TCR beta chains were listed as associated with cytomegalovirus. A further reported finding was that TCR beta sequences accurately predicted the HLA-A and HLA-B alleles for most subjects in the first cohort. When HLA alleles, especially DR and DQ, strongly co-occurred, TCR associations were difficult to assign to individual alleles. Because counts were too low, roughly 17 rarely observed V segments, including chromosome 9 orphons, were left out of the earlier analysis of approximately 500 of the donors. In a later analysis, HLA-associated TCR beta chains were found to be more clonally expanded and to have lower generation probabilities than equally common non-associated chains. A group of highly shared sequence variants was considered likely to be a technical artifact of the sequencing pipeline. According to a later analysis, most CMV-associated TCR beta chains appeared to be HLA-restricted, and the HLA associations seemed to be driven largely by CMV exposure. An association between a missense DCLRE1C variant and V-gene and J-gene trimming of TCR beta chains was found in a later genetic analysis and replicated in an independent cohort. The cohort was sequenced for TCR beta chains only, and without alpha or paired-chain data the features that could be detected were limited. According to a later analysis, TCR association rates differed among HLA loci, with DRB1 alleles showing the most associated TCRs and HLA-C alleles showing the fewest. In a later analysis, several top co-occurrence clusters were reported to appear linked to parvovirus B19, influenza, CMV and Epstein-Barr virus. In both the original and validation cohorts, the classifier was reported to diagnose cytomegalovirus status with high specificity and sensitivity. An earlier analysis of around 500 of the donors showed that most TCR beta V segments appeared in productive rearrangements either about 90% or about 30% of the time, which broadly matched IMGT annotations. According to a later genetic analysis, donors in an Asian-associated ancestry cluster had fewer N-insertions in productive TCRs than the approximately 710-donor mean. The authors suggested that the approach could potentially be generalized to other disease states and immunological phenotypes. While some public TCRs were present in many individuals, most TCR sequences turned up only very rarely across donors. Presence/absence analyses assumed roughly uniform sequencing depth across donors, an assumption that may not hold. Linkage disequilibrium might explain the correlated functional status among segregating V segments, but an unknown experimental factor could not be excluded. For the cohort, immune exposure information was limited to CMV serostatus. Some IMGT-functional V segments, including TRBV6-2 and TRBV6-3, could not be told apart with the 87-base-pair reads, so those segments were excluded.

The table lists this clone with a few counts. The antigen it recognizes is unknown. Nothing much larger sits one base from this clone, and base qualities are not available. The cohort comprised 670 or so healthy bone marrow donors. All cohort members were sampled while nominally healthy, although unrecorded immune exposures were likely present. The donor tested CMV seronegative, placing the donor among the 350 or so seronegative members of the cohort. Each donor provided a peripheral blood sample, and peripheral blood mononuclear cells were used for TCR beta sequencing. Genomic DNA was extracted from the blood cell samples with the Qiagen DNeasy Blood Extraction Kit. The receptor library was made with the immunoSEQ multiplex PCR assay. The multiplex PCR relied on a mix of 60 forward primers for TCR Vbeta segments and 13 reverse primers for TCR Jbeta segments. Amplification of the CDR3 region of rearranged TCR beta genes was performed with a multiplex PCR assay on genomic DNA. The amplified TCR beta libraries were sequenced on the Illumina HiSeq System as 87-base-pair reads. As for the original processing: A later analysis counted about 80 million unique TCR beta chains across the 500 to 850 repertoires, and 9 million to 14 million of these chains were shared by at least two donors. Raw reads were error-corrected and collapsed into unique sequences by a nearest-neighbor algorithm in which closely related sequences were merged to remove PCR and sequencing errors. V, D and J gene segments were assigned by aligning CDR3 sequences to IMGT reference sequences. Each retained sequence needed at least a six-nucleotide match to both a V gene segment and a J gene segment. Rearrangements were classified as productive when the CDR3 lacked stop codons and remained in frame with V and J, and all other rearrangements were classified as non-productive. CDR3 was defined by IMGT convention, running from the second conserved V-encoded cysteine to the conserved J-encoded phenylalanine. The earlier analysis of 587 of the donors excluded sequences that lacked an unambiguous match to a single V gene segment. In an earlier analysis of approximately 610 of the donors, V segments were called functional above 56.7% productive rearrangements and were called segregating when the between-donor standard deviation exceeded 5%. To diagnose cytomegalovirus status from the catalog of TCR beta chain sequences, a statistical classification framework was built. A later analysis assigned V and J genes by comparing TCR nucleotide sequences with IMGT/GENE-DB human TR gene sequences. The TCRdist pipeline was used in a later analysis to assign CDR3 sequences and most-parsimonious VDJ recombination scenarios. A later analysis defined each TCR beta chain by its CDR3 amino acid sequence plus V-gene family, and excluded reads lacking a unique V-gene family. In a later analysis, approximately 640 highly shared, low-generation-probability nucleotide sequences were removed to address suspected cross-contamination and a sequencing artifact. In a later analysis, a clonal expansion index for each public chain was calculated from normalized within-repertoire ranks of inferred template counts. A later analysis computed generation probabilities with a VDJ recombination model fitted to out-of-frame rearrangements, and checked the results against IGoR. In a later analysis, TCR-TCR, TCR-HLA and TCR-CMV co-occurrence was scored with hypergeometric tests, and a repertoire-size bias correction was applied to TCR pairs. A later analysis estimated false discovery rates by permuting HLA or CMV assignments 20 times. In a later analysis, co-occurring TCRs were grouped using DBSCAN, and TCRdist sequence similarity was added for clustering within HLA-allele-positive subsets. Repertoires with fewer than 30,000 or more than 120,000 public chains were left out of co-occurrence clustering, as were several repertoires with anomalous nucleotide sharing. TCRdb took over this immuneACCESS table, retaining in-frame rearrangements with V and J assigned. Such tables are incomplete; in checked studies, under half of the missing clones stem from an unresolved V gene, and the remainder is unexplained. D and trimming come from the DNA, and the V and J calls and clone size come from that table. The table for this sample lists around 110,000 clones; roughly 9.9% of them were counted only once. The ten largest clones take up 3% of the sample.

The CDR3 contains 17 residues, cysteine and phenylalanine counted. Left in the record is the CDR3 DNA by itself, 51 bases read in frame from the first base. Sequences MNHNS (CDR1) and SASEGT (CDR2) are obtained from the germline V gene. V is clipped by 0 bases and J by 0 bases, and the sequence between their germline boundaries is 12 bases long. The chain is assembled from TRBV6-1 and TRBJ1-5; the D gene cannot be named for sure. Sequencing used PBMCs. This clonotype was sampled from a man younger than 45 in good health and CMV-seronegative. In nucleotides, the sequence is TGTGCCAGCAGTGAAGCGTTGTACATCGATAGCAATCAGCCCCAGCATTTT. Its coded protein is CASSEALYIDSNQPQHF.